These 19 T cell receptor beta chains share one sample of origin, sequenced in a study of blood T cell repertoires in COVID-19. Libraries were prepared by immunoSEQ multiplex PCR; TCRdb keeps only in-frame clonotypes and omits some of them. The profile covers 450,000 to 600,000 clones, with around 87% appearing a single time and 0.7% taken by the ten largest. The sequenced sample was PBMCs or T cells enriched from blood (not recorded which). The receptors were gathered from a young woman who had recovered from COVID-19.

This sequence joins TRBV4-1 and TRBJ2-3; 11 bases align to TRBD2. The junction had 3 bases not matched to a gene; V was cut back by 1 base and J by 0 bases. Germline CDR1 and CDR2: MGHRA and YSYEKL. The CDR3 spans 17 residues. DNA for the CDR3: TGCGCCAGCAGCCAAGGACTAGCGGGGCCGAGCACAGATACGCAGTATTTT. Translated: CASSQGLAGPSTDTQYF.

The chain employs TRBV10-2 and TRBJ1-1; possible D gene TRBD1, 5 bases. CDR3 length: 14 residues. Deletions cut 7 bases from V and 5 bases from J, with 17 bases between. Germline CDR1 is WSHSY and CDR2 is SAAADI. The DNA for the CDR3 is TGCGCCAGCACGGGCCAGGGAACGCAGACTGAAGCTTTCTTT. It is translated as CASTGQGTQTEAFF.

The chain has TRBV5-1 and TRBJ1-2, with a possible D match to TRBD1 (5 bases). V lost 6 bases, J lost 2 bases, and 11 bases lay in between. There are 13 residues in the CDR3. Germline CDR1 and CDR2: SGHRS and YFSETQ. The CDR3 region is CASTLDSNYGYTF. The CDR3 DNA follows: TGCGCCAGCACCTTAGACAGCAACTATGGCTACACCTTC.

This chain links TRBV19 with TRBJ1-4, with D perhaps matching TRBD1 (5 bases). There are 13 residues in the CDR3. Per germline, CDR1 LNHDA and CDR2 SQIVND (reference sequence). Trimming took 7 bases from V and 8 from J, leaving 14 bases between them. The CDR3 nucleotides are TGTGCCAGTACGGCAGGGAGGGACGAAAAACTGTTTTTT. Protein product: CASTAGRDEKLFF.

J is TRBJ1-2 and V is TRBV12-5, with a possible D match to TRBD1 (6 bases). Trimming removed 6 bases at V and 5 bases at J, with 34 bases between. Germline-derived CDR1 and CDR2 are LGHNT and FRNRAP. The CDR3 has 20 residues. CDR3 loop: CASGGGLATFRGAFGYGYTF. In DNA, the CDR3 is TGTGCTAGTGGAGGAGGACTTGCGACCTTCAGGGGCGCGTTCGGGTATGGCTACACCTTC.

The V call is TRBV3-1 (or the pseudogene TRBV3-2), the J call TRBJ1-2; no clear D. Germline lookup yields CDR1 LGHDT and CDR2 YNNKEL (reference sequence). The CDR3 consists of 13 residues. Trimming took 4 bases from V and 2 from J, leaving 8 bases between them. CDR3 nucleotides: TGTGCCAGCAGCCCTAAAGTGAACTATGGCTACACCTTC. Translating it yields CASSPKVNYGYTF.

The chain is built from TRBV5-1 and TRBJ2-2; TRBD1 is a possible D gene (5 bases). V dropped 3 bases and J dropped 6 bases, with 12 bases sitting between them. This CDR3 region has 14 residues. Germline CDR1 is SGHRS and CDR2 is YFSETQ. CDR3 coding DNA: TGCGCCAGCAGCTCCCAGCAGGGTCCCGGGGAGCTGTTTTTT. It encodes CASSSQQGPGELFF.

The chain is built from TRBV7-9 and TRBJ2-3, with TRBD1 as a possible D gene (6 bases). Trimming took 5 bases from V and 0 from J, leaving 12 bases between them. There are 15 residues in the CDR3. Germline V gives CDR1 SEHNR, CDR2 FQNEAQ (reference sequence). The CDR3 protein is CASSALTGSTDTQYF. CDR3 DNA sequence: TGTGCCAGCAGCGCCCTGACAGGCAGCACAGATACGCAGTATTTT.

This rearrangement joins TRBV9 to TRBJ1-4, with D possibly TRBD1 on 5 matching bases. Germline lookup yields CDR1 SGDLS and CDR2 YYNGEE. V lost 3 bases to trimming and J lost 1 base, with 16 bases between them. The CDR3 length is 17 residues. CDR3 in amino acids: CASSARVGGGTNEKLFF. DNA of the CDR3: TGTGCCAGCAGCGCCCGGGTCGGGGGGGGAACTAATGAAAAACTGTTTTTT.

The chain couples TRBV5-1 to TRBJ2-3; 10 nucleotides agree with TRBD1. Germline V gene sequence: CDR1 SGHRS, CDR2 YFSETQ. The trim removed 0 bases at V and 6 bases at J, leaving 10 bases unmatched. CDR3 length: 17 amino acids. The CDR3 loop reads CASSLEPGQGVMDTQYF. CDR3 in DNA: TGCGCCAGCAGCTTGGAACCTGGACAGGGGGTTATGGATACGCAGTATTTT.

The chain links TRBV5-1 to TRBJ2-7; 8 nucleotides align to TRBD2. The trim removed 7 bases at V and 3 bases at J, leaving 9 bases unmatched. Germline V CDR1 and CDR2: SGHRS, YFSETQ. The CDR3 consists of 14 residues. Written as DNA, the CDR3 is TGCGCCAGCTCCCCGGGAGGGGAGGTCTACGAGCAGTACTTC. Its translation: CASSPGGEVYEQYF. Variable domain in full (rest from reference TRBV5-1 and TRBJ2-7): KAGVTQTPRYLIKTRGQQVTLSCSPISGHRSVSWYQQTPGQGLQFLFEYFSETQRNKGNFPGRFSGRQFSNSRSEMNVSTLELGDSALYLCASSPGGEVYEQYFGPGTRLTVT.

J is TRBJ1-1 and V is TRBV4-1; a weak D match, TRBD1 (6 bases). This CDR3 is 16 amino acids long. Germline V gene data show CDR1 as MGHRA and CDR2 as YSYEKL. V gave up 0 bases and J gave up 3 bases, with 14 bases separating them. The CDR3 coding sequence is TGCGCCAGCAGCCAAGACGGGAACAGGGTAGACACTGAAGCTTTCTTT. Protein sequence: CASSQDGNRVDTEAFF.

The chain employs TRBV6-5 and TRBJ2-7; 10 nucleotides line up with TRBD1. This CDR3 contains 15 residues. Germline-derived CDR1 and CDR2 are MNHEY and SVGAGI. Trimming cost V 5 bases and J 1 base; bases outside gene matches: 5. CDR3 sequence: CASSHRDRGSYEQYF. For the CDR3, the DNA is TGTGCCAGCAGTCACCGGGACAGGGGTTCCTACGAGCAGTACTTC.

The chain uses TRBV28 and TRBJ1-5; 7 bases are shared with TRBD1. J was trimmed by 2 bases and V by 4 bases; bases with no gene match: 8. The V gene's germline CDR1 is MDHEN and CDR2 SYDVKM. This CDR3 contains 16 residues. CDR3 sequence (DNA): TGTGCCAGCAGTTCAACAGGGGTTGGGCGCAATCAGCCCCAGCATTTT. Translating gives CASSSTGVGRNQPQHF.

CDR3 nucleotides: TGTGCCAGCAGCCGGTCTCCGGGGGACACTGAAGCTTTCTTT. Its protein product is CASSRSPGDTEAFF. The rearrangement links TRBV13 to TRBJ1-1, with a possible D match to TRBD1 (5 bases). The V and J ends lost 5 bases and 3 bases respectively, with 13 bases between them. The CDR3 runs to 14 residues. Germline assignment: CDR1 PRHDT and CDR2 FYEKMQ (reference sequence).

CDR3 sequence: CASSQDTEMSNTALYGYTF. The CDR3, as DNA: TGTGCCAGCAGCCAAGATACGGAGATGTCGAATACTGCCCTCTATGGCTACACCTTC. This rearrangement joins TRBV3-1 (or the pseudogene TRBV3-2) to TRBJ1-2; D remains unclear. Germline CDR1 is LGHDT and CDR2 is YNNKEL (reference sequence). The CDR3 is made up of 19 amino acids. The germline V and J ends were trimmed by 0 bases and 4 bases, with 24 bases remaining between them.

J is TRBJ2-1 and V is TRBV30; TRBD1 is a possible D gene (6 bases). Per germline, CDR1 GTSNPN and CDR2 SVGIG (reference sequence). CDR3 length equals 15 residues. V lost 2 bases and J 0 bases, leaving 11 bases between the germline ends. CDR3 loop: CAWSTGRGSYNEQFF. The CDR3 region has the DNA TGTGCCTGGAGTACGGGCAGGGGCTCCTACAATGAGCAGTTCTTC.

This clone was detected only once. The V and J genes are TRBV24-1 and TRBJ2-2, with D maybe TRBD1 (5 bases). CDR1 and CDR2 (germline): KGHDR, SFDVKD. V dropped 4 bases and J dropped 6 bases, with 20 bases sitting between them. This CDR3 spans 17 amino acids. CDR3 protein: CATSEPEGATPSGELFF. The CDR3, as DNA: TGTGCCACCAGTGAGCCCGAAGGGGCCACCCCTTCCGGGGAGCTGTTTTTT.

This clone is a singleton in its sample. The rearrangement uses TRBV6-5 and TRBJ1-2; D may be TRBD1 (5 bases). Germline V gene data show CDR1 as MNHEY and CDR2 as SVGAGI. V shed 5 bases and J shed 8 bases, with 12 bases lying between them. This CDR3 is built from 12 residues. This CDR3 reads CASSPGIGGYTF. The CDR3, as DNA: TGTGCCAGCAGTCCAGGGATCGGCGGCTACACCTTC.